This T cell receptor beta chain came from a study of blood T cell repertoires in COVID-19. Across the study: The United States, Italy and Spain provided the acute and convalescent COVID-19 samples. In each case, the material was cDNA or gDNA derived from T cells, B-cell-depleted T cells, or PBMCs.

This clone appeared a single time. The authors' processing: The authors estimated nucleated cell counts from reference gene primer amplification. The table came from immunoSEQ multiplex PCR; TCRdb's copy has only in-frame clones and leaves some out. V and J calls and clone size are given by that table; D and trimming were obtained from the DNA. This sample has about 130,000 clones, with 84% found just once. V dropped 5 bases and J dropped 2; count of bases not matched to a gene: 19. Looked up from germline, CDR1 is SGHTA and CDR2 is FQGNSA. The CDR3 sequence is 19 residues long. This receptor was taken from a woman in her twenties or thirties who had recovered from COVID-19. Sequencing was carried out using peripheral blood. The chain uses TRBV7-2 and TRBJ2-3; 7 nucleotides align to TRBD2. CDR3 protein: CASSPPPPLAYRHTDTQYF. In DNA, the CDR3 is TGTGCCAGCAGCCCGCCCCCCCCACTAGCGTACCGACACACAGATACGCAGTATTTT. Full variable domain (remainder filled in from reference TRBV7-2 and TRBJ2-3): GAGVSQSPSNKVTEKGKDVELRCDPISGHTALYWYRQSLGQGLEFLIYFQGNSAPDKSGLPSDRFSAERTGGSVSTLTIQRTQQEDSAVYLCASSPPPPLAYRHTDTQYFGPGTRLTVL.